Sequencing of this T cell receptor (beta chain) was carried out in a study of cytomegalovirus exposure and HLA in healthy donors. Overall study context: Across 350 to 500 genotyped donors, 65% to 90% landed in the Caucasian-associated ancestry cluster.

The CDR3 sequence is 15 residues long. V lost 3 bases, J lost 3 bases, and 8 bases stayed unmatched. From germline, CDR1 is GTSNPN and CDR2 SVGIG (reference sequence). Study-wide points: The authors listed 180 or so TCR beta chains as cytomegalovirus-associated. CMV serostatus alone was available as immune exposure information.

Notes on this clone: Its specificity is not known.

The PCR made use of 60 Vbeta and 13 Jbeta primers. Profiled with immunoSEQ multiplex PCR; TCRdb holds only in-frame clones, not every one. The table shows fewer than 80,000 clones, with roughly three quarters occurring only once. At collection, donors were nominally healthy, but unrecorded immune exposures were probable. Sample: PBMCs. This receptor was taken from a man aged 18 to 35 in good health and CMV-seronegative. The chain carries TRBV30 and TRBJ2-7; 10 bases line up with TRBD1. The CDR3 here is CAWSNSGTGVYEQYF. The CDR3 DNA reads as TGTGCCTGGAGCAACTCCGGGACAGGGGTCTACGAGCAGTACTTC.